The 28 T cell receptor beta chains in this list originate from one sample, sequenced in a study of a mutant IDH1 vaccine in newly diagnosed glioma. Here immunoSEQ multiplex PCR was the method, and the copy in TCRdb shows in-frame clones only, minus some. The sample holds about 58,000 clones, around four fifths seen once. The antigens for these receptors are not known. Time point reported: week 5, during vaccination. A 20-mer mutant IDH1 peptide at 300 ug was injected subcutaneously with topical imiquimod. Sequencing was performed on PBMCs, taken from a glioma patient whose treatment included an IDH1 peptide vaccine. Receptor source: a woman between 50 and 59 years old with glioma.

The sample holds one count of this clone. The chain combines TRBV10-3 with TRBJ2-7, with D uncertain. This CDR3 has 13 residues. CDR1 ENHRY and CDR2 SYGVKD come from the germline V gene. The V end lost 7 bases, the J end lost 4 bases, and 14 bases lay between the germline ends. The CDR3 bases are TGTGCCATCATCGTGGACGTAACTTACGAGCAGTACTTC. Translated, it gives CAIIVDVTYEQYF.

This chain joins TRBV6-5 and TRBJ1-3; D is unresolved. From germline, CDR1 is MNHEY and CDR2 SVGAGI. This CDR3 spans 13 amino acids. The V end lost 4 bases, the J end lost 4 bases, and 8 bases lay between the germline ends. The CDR3 sequence is CASSFLGGNTIYF. In nucleotides, the CDR3 is TGTGCCAGCAGTTTCCTCGGGGGAAACACCATATATTTT.

V is TRBV5-1 and J is TRBJ1-1; D is uncertain. With 0 bases removed from V and 5 bases from J, the gap between germline ends came to 11 bases. CDR3 length: 14 residues. Germline CDR1 reads SGHRS; CDR2 reads YFSETQ. The CDR3 spells CASSLGRAKTEAFF. CDR3 DNA: TGCGCCAGCAGCTTGGGTAGGGCAAAAACTGAAGCTTTCTTT.

The chain couples TRBV29-1 to TRBJ2-3; 7 nucleotides agree with TRBD2. Trimming at V came to 8 bases and at J to 1 base, leaving 6 bases not matched to a gene. The germline V gene encodes CDR1 SQVTM and CDR2 ANQGSEA. The length of the CDR3 is 13 residues. CDR3 amino acids: CSLRDYRTDTQYF. The CDR3, as DNA: TGCAGCCTTCGGGACTACCGCACAGATACGCAGTATTTT.

This clone occurred once. V and J are TRBV5-4 and TRBJ2-5; 10 bases map to TRBD2. The CDR3 covers 17 residues. Trimming at V came to 4 bases and at J to 8 bases, leaving 17 bases not matched to a gene. Looked up from germline, CDR1 is SGHNT and CDR2 is YYREEE (reference sequence). The CDR3 sequence is CASSAQAGGPNSYTQYF. CDR3 bases: TGTGCCAGCAGCGCCCAAGCGGGGGGGCCTAACTCATATACCCAGTACTTC.

This CDR3 is CAWVNRGRNQPQHF. In nucleotides, the CDR3 is TGTGCCTGGGTTAACAGGGGGCGAAATCAGCCCCAGCATTTT. The rearrangement links TRBV30 to TRBJ1-5; 9 bases align to TRBD1. Losses at the gene ends were 5 bases for V and 4 bases for J; bases not matched to a gene: 6. The CDR3 contains 14 residues. Germline CDR1 is GTSNPN and CDR2 is SVGIG (reference sequence).

The J gene is TRBJ2-4, the V gene TRBV14; D possibly corresponds to TRBD1 (6 bases). This CDR3 has 13 residues. Between the trimmed V and J ends, which lost 1 base and 8 bases, there was a span of 9 bases. The germline gives CDR1 SGHDN, CDR2 FVKESK. CDR3: CASSQGQEDIQYF. The CDR3 DNA reads TGTGCCAGCAGCCAAGGACAGGAAGACATTCAGTACTTC.

V is TRBV7-8 and J is TRBJ1-1; 7 bases line up with TRBD1. Trimming removed 0 bases from V and 4 bases from J; junction bases left unmatched: 5. This CDR3 region has 15 residues. Germline V gene sequence: CDR1 SGHVS, CDR2 FQNEAQ. The CDR3 reads CASSLAPQGSTEAFF. In DNA, the CDR3 is TGTGCCAGCAGCTTAGCTCCACAGGGGAGCACTGAAGCTTTCTTT.

The V gene is TRBV4-2, the J gene TRBJ1-2; D is possibly TRBD1 (5 bases). The germline V gene encodes CDR1 LGHNA and CDR2 YNFKEQ. The CDR3 spans 18 residues. V lost 0 bases, J lost 2 bases, and 19 bases lay in between. The CDR3 DNA sequence: TGTGCCAGCAGCCAAGATCCCTCTCCGGCAGGGCCCAACTATGGCTACACCTTC. Translated, it gives CASSQDPSPAGPNYGYTF.

The chain is built from TRBV4-1 and TRBJ1-2, with D possibly TRBD1 on 6 matching bases. Looked up from germline, CDR1 is MGHRA and CDR2 is YSYEKL. The CDR3 has 12 residues. V lost 3 bases and J 6 bases, leaving 8 bases between the germline ends. CDR3 in amino acids: CASSQRTDGYTF. In DNA form, the CDR3 reads TGCGCCAGCAGCCAGAGGACAGATGGCTACACCTTC.

V and J are TRBV11-3 and TRBJ2-7; 8 nucleotides align to TRBD1. V gave up 1 base and J gave up 5 bases; unmatched junction bases: 13. The CDR3 loop spans 17 amino acids. In germline, CDR1 is SGHNT, CDR2 YENEEA. CDR3 sequence (DNA): TGTGCCAGCAGCTTAGGTGTTCAGGGGGCGCATACTGACGAGCAGTACTTC. This codes for CASSLGVQGAHTDEQYF. Full variable domain (outside the CDR3, taken from reference TRBV11-3 and TRBJ2-7): EAGVVQSPRYKIIEKKQPVAFWCNPISGHNTLYWYLQNLGQGPELLIRYENEEAVDDSQLPKDRFSAERLKGVDSTLKIQPAELGDSAVYLCASSLGVQGAHTDEQYFGPGTRLTVT.

The chain combines TRBV9 with TRBJ2-5; 9 nucleotides match TRBD1. V dropped 3 bases and J dropped 5; count of bases not matched to a gene: 8. CDR1 and CDR2 (germline): SGDLS, YYNGEE. CDR3 length: 15 amino acids. The CDR3 bases are TGTGCCAGCAGCGATTGGGACAGGGAAGGGGAGACCCAGTACTTC. Amino acids: CASSDWDREGETQYF. The full variable domain, rest sourced from reference TRBV9 and TRBJ2-5, is DSGVTQTPKHLITATGQRVTLRCSPRSGDLSVYWYQQSLDQGLQFLIQYYNGEERAKGNILERFSAQQFPDLHSELNLSSLELGDSALYFCASSDWDREGETQYFGPGTRLLVL.

J is TRBJ1-4 and V is TRBV6-6; 7 positions match TRBD1. The germline gives CDR1 MNHNY, CDR2 SVGAGI (reference sequence). The length of the CDR3 is 13 residues. Unmatched junction bases numbered 7, after V lost 7 bases and J lost 8 bases. CDR3 sequence (DNA): TGTGCCAGCATCACGGCAGGGGGAGAAAAACTGTTTTTT. Translation: CASITAGGEKLFF.

This clone appeared once. V gene TRBV7-2 combines with J gene TRBJ2-7, with D uncertain. V lost 2 bases, J lost 2 bases, and 13 bases lay in between. The CDR3 loop spans 15 amino acids. Germline values: CDR1 SGHTA, CDR2 FQGNSA. The CDR3 reads CASSLLHSSPYEQYF. The CDR3 DNA reads TGTGCCAGCAGCTTACTTCATTCCTCCCCCTACGAGCAGTACTTC.

The chain employs TRBV25-1 and TRBJ2-7, with TRBD1 matching over 9 bases. Germline V gene lookup returns CDR1 MGHDK and CDR2 SYGVNS. There are 15 residues in the CDR3. V trimming: 2 bases; J trimming: 2 bases; junction bases outside the gene matches: 4. The CDR3 protein is CASSEPGTGTYEQYF. The CDR3 DNA sequence: TGTGCCAGCAGTGAACCCGGGACAGGGACCTACGAGCAGTACTTC.

The chain has TRBV9 and TRBJ1-1, with 7 bases matching TRBD1. The germline V gene has CDR1 SGDLS and CDR2 YYNGEE. The CDR3 extends over 15 amino acids. V lost 3 bases to trimming and J lost 1 base; unmatched junction nucleotides: 6. The CDR3 is CASSAYGTANTEAFF. The DNA for the CDR3 is TGTGCCAGCAGCGCCTACGGGACAGCGAACACTGAAGCTTTCTTT.

In this sample, this clone turned up a few times. The chain carries TRBV4-1 and TRBJ2-6; D is unclear. This CDR3 is 15 amino acids long. V was pared by 4 bases and J by 1 base, with 8 bases between. From germline, CDR1 is MGHRA and CDR2 YSYEKL. CDR3 DNA sequence: TGCGCCAGCAGCCTTAGTTCTTCTGGGGCCAACGTCCTGACTTTC. It specifies CASSLSSSGANVLTF.

This sequence joins TRBV19 and TRBJ2-7; 9 bases agree with TRBD1. This CDR3 is 16 amino acids long. Germline V CDR1 and CDR2: LNHDA, SQIVND (reference sequence). Germline trimming cut 5 bases from V and 7 bases from J; bases unmatched to any gene: 15. For the CDR3, the DNA is TGTGCCAGTAGTTCCGCCCTGGGACAGGGAGTGGGGGAGCAGTACTTC. Translation: CASSSALGQGVGEQYF.

This clone occurred a few times. The J gene is TRBJ1-2, the V gene TRBV4-2; 8 nucleotides agree with TRBD1. This CDR3 comprises 16 residues. V shed 0 bases and J 8 bases; nucleotides not matched to a gene: 11. CDR1 is LGHNA and CDR2 is YNFKEQ in the germline V gene. The CDR3 loop reads CASSQDATGGRRGYTF. CDR3 DNA: TGTGCCAGCAGCCAAGATGCTACAGGGGGTCGCAGGGGCTACACCTTC.

V is TRBV12-5 and J is TRBJ2-3; maybe TRBD2 (6 bases). The CDR3 loop spans 16 amino acids. Trimming stripped 3 bases from V and 2 bases from J, with 15 bases between. Germline-derived CDR1 and CDR2 are LGHNT and FRNRAP. The CDR3 bases are TGTGCTAGTGGTTTCCCATTGGAGGGTAACACAGATACGCAGTATTTT. Encoded protein: CASGFPLEGNTDTQYF.

This clone was counted a single time. CDR3 protein: CASSPAASGGAAADTQYF. As DNA, the CDR3 is TGTGCCAGCAGCCCCGCGGCTAGCGGGGGGGCCGCGGCAGATACGCAGTATTTT. The V call is TRBV7-2, the J call TRBJ2-3, with 12 bases identical to TRBD2. CDR1 is SGHTA, CDR2 FQGNSA, per germline. V lost 5 bases to trimming and J lost 4 bases; unmatched junction nucleotides: 13. The CDR3 runs 18 residues.

V usage is TRBV5-1 and J usage is TRBJ2-3, with D hard to call. Trimming took 0 bases from V and 4 from J, leaving 6 bases between them. The germline CDR1 and CDR2 sequences are SGHRS and YFSETQ. This CDR3 has 13 residues. CDR3: CASSLEGADTQYF. The CDR3 DNA reads TGCGCCAGCAGCTTGGAGGGCGCAGATACGCAGTATTTT.

V usage is TRBV5-4 and J usage is TRBJ2-5; 10 bases match TRBD2. The CDR3 sequence is 15 residues long. The germline gives CDR1 SGHNT, CDR2 YYREEE (reference sequence). V lost 6 bases to trimming and J lost 3 bases; unmatched junction nucleotides: 8. The CDR3 reads CASTPGLAEKETQYF. The DNA for the CDR3 is TGTGCCAGCACCCCCGGACTAGCGGAGAAAGAGACCCAGTACTTC.

This chain links TRBV9 with TRBJ1-2; 10 positions match TRBD1. The V gene's germline CDR1 is SGDLS and CDR2 YYNGEE. V trimming: 4 bases; J trimming: 5 bases; junction bases outside the gene matches: 8. This CDR3 is 15 amino acids long. Written as DNA, the CDR3 is TGTGCCAGCAGCCCGAGACAGGGGGCGGGGTATGGCTACACCTTC. As protein: CASSPRQGAGYGYTF.

The chain recombines TRBV6-1 with TRBJ1-2; 9 bases fit TRBD1. Germline CDR1 reads MNHNS; CDR2 reads SASEGT. The J segment lost 8 bases and the V segment lost 4 bases, leaving 11 bases of the junction unmatched. The CDR3 totals 15 residues. CDR3 loop: CASSVGTGNMQGYTF. CDR3 DNA: TGTGCCAGCAGTGTTGGGACAGGGAATATGCAGGGCTACACCTTC.

V and J are TRBV5-1 and TRBJ1-2; D gene ambiguous. With 0 bases removed from V and 3 bases from J, the gap between germline ends came to 9 bases. CDR3 length equals 14 residues. Germline V gene lookup returns CDR1 SGHRS and CDR2 YFSETQ. CDR3 in amino acids: CASSLVGTDYGYTF. CDR3 nucleotide sequence: TGCGCCAGCAGCTTGGTGGGAACGGACTATGGCTACACCTTC.

The V call is TRBV2, the J call TRBJ1-3; no reliable D call. V was shortened by 7 bases and J by 0 bases, with 16 bases between the two germline ends. CDR3 length: 16 residues. CDR1 and CDR2 (germline): SNHLY, FYNNEI. The CDR3 protein is CASNQKPGISGNTIYF. The DNA for the CDR3 is TGTGCCAGCAACCAGAAGCCAGGAATCTCTGGAAACACCATATATTTT.

This sequence joins TRBV5-8 and TRBJ1-6; 9 positions agree with TRBD1. CDR1 is SGHTS, CDR2 YDEGEE, per germline. The J segment lost 9 bases and the V segment lost 4 bases, leaving 8 bases of the junction unmatched. This CDR3 has 15 amino acids. CDR3 loop: CASSRAGTGSSPLHF. In DNA form, the CDR3 reads TGTGCCAGCAGCCGCGCCGGGACAGGGAGTTCACCCCTCCACTTT. Full variable domain (rest looked up from reference TRBV5-8 and TRBJ1-6): EAGVTQSPTHLIKTRGQQATLRCSPISGHTSVYWYQQALGLGLQFLLWYDEGEERNRGNFPPRFSGRQFPNYSSELNVNALELEDSALYLCASSRAGTGSSPLHFGNGTRLTVT.